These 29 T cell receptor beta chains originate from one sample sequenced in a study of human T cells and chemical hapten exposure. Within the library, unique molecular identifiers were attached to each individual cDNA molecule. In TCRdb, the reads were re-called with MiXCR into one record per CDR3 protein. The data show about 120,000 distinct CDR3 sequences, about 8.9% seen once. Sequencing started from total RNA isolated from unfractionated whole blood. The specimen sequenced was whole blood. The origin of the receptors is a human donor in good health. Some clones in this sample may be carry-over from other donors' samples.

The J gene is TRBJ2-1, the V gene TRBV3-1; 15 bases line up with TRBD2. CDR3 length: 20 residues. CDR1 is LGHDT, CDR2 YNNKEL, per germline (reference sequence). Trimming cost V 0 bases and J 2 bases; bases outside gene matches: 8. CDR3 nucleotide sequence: TGTGCCAGCAGCCAAGAAGGGCGGACTAGCGGGAGGGCAACCTACAATGAGCAGTTCTTC. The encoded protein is CASSQEGRTSGRATYNEQFF.

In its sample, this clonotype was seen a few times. The CDR3 DNA is TGTGCCAGTAGTACTAGCGGGAGAAGAGCAGAAGATACGCAGTATTTT. It is translated as CASSTSGRRAEDTQYF. V is TRBV19 and J is TRBJ2-3, with TRBD2 matching over 10 bases. Germline lookup yields CDR1 LNHDA and CDR2 SQIVND (reference sequence). The CDR3 is 16 residues long. V gave up 4 bases and J gave up 5 bases; unmatched junction bases: 9.

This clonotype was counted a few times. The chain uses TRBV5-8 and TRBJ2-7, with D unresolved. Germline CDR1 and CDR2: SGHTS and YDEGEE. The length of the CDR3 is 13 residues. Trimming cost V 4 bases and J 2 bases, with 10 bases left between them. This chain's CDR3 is CASSPVLTYEQYF. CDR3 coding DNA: TGTGCCAGCAGCCCGGTCTTGACCTACGAGCAGTACTTC.

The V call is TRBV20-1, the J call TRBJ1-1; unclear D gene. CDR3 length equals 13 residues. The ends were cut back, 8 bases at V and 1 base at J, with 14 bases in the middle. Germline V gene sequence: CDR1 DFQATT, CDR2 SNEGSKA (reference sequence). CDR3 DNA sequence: TGCAGTCCTCAGAGAGATAGGAACACTGAAGCTTTCTTT. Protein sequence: CSPQRDRNTEAFF.

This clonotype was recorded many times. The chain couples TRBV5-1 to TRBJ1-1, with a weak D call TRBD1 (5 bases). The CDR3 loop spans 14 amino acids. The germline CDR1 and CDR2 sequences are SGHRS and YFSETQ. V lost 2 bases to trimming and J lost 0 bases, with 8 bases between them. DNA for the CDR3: TGCGCCAGCAGCTTCAGGGAGATGAACACTGAAGCTTTCTTT. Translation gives CASSFREMNTEAFF.

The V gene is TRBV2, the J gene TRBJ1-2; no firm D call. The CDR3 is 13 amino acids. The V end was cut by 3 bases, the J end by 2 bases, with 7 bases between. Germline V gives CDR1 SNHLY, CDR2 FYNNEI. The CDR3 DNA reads TGTGCCAGCAGTGAGAGCGGGAACTATGGCTACACCTTC. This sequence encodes CASSESGNYGYTF.

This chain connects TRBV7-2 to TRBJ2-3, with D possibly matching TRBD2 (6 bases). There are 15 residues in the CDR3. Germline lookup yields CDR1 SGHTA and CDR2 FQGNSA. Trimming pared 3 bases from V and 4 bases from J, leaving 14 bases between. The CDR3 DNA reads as TGTGCCAGCAGCTTGGAACTAGCCGGTGCAGATACGCAGTATTTT. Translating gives CASSLELAGADTQYF.

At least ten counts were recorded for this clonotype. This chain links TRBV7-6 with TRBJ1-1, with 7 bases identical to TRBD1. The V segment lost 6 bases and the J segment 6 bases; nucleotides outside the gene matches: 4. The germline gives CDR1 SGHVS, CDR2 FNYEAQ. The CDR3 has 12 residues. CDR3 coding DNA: TGTGCCAGCAGTCAAGGACAGGCTGAAGCTTTCTTT. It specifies CASSQGQAEAFF. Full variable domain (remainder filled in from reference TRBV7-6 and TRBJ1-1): GAGVSQSPRYKVTKRGQDVALRCDPISGHVSLYWYRQALGQGPEFLTYFNYEAQQDKSGLPNDRFSAERPEGSISTLTIQRTEQRDSAMYRCASSQGQAEAFFGQGTRLTVV.

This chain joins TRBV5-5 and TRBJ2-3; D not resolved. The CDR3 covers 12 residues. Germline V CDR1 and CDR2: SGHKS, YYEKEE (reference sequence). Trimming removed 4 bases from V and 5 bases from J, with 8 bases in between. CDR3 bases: TGTGCCAGCAGCGTAAACAGAGATACGCAGTATTTT. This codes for CASSVNRDTQYF.

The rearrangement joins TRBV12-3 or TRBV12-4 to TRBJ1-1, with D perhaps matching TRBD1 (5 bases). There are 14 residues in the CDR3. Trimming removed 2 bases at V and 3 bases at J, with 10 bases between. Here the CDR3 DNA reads TGTGCCAGCAGTTTAAGGGGAAGTGACACTGAAGCTTTCTTT. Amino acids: CASSLRGSDTEAFF.

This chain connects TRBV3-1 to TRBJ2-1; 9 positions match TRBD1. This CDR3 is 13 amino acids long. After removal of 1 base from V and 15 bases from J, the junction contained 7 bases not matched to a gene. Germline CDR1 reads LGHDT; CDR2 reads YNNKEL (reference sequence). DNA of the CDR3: TGTGCCAGCAGCCAAGGTGAGGGACAGGGCTCGTTCTTC. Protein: CASSQGEGQGSFF.

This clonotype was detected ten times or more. The CDR3 DNA follows: TGTGCCAGCAGTCTACTAGCGGGGCCCCCCAATGAGCAGTTCTTC. It codes for CASSLLAGPPNEQFF. This chain connects TRBV12-3 or TRBV12-4 to TRBJ2-1; the match to TRBD2 covers 10 bases. The V and J ends lost 5 bases and 6 bases, in that order; junction bases with no gene match: 7. The CDR3 covers 15 residues.

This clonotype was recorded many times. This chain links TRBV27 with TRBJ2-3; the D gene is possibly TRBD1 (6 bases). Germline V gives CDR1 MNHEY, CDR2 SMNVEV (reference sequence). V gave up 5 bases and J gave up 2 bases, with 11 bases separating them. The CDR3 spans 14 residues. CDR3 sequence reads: CASSEDRSTDTQYF. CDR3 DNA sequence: TGTGCCAGCAGTGAAGACAGGTCCACAGATACGCAGTATTTT.

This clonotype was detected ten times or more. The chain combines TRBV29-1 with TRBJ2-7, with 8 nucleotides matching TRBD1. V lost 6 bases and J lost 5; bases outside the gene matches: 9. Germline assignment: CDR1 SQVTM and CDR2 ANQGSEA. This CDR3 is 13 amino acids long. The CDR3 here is CSVKTGAGHEQYF. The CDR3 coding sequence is TGCAGCGTCAAGACAGGGGCGGGACACGAGCAGTACTTC.

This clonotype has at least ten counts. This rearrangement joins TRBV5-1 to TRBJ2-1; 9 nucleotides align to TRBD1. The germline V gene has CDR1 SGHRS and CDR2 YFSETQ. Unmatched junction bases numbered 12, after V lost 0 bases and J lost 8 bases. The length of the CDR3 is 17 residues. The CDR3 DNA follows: TGCGCCAGCAGCTTGGGCGGCGGGACAGGGTCAGTCTATGAGCAGTTCTTC. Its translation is CASSLGGGTGSVYEQFF.

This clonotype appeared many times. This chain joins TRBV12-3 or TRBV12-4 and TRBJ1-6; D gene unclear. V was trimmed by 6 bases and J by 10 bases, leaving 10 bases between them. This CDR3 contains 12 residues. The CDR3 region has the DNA TGTGCCAGCAGCTTTTCAAACTCACCCCTCCACTTT. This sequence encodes CASSFSNSPLHF.

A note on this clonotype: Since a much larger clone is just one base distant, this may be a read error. CDR3 loop: CASSPRGSLRNEQYF. In DNA form, the CDR3 reads TGCGCCAGCAGCCCCAGGGGGTCACTGAGGAATGAGCAGTACTTC. The chain employs TRBV5-1 and TRBJ2-1; 7 bases fit TRBD1. The end of the DNA fits TRBJ2-7 better, so the J call may be wrong. Germline CDR1 SGHRS, CDR2 YFSETQ. The length of the CDR3 is 15 residues.

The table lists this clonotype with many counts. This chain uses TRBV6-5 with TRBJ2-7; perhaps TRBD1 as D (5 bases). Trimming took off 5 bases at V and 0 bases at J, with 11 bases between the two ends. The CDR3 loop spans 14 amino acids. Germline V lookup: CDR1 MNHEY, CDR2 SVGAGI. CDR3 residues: CASSKTAFSYEQYF. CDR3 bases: TGTGCCAGCAGTAAGACAGCTTTCTCCTACGAGCAGTACTTC.

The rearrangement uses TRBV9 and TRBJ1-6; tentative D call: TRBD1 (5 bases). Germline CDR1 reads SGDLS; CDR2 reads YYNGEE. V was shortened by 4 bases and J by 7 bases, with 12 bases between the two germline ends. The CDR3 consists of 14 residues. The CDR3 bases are TGTGCCAGCAGCCTCCGGGACGGCAATTCACCCCTCCACTTT. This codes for CASSLRDGNSPLHF.

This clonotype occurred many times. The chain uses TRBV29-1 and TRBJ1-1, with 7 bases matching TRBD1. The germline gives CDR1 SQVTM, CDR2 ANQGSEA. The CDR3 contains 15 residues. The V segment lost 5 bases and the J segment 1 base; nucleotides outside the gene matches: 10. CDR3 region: CSVRRKQGTNTEAFF. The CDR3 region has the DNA TGCAGCGTTAGACGAAAACAGGGGACGAACACTGAAGCTTTCTTT.

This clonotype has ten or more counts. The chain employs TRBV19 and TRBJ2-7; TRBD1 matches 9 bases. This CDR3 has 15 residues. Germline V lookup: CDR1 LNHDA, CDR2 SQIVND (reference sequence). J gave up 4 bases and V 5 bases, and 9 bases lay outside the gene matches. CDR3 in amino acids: CASSALRGQGYEQYF. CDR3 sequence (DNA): TGTGCCAGTAGTGCCCTTCGGGGACAGGGTTACGAGCAGTACTTC.

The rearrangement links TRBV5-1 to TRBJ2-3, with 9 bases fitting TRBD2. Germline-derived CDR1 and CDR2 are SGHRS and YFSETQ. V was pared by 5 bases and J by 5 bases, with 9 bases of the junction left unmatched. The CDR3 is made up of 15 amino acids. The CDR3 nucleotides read TGCGCCAGCAGGCCCCCTAGCGGGAATGAAGATACGCAGTATTTT. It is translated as CASRPPSGNEDTQYF.

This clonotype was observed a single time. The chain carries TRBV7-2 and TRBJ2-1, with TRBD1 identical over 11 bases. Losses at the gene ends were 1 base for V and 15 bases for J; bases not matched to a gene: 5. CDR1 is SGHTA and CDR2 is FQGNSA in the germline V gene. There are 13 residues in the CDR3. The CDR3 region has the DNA TGTGCCAGCAGCTTAGGGGGACAGGGGGTCACGTTCTTC. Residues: CASSLGGQGVTFF.

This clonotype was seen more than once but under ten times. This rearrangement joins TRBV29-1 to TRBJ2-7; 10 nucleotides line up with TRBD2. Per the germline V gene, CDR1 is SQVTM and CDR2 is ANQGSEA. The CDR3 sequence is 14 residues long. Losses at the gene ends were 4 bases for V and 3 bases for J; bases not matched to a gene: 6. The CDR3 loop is CSVVRLAGDYEQYF. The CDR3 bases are TGCAGCGTTGTTCGTCTAGCGGGAGACTACGAGCAGTACTTC.

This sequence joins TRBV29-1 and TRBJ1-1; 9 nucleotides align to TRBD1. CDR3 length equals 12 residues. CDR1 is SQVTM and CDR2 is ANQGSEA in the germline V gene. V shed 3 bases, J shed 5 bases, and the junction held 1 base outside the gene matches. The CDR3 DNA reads TGCAGCGTTGAGGACAGGGGAACTGAAGCTTTCTTT. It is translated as CSVEDRGTEAFF.

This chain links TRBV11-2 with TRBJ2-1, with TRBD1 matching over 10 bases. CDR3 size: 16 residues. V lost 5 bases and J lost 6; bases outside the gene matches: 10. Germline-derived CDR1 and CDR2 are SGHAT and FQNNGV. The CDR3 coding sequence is TGTGCCAGCAGCCGGAACTCGAGGACAGGGGGCAATGAGCAGTTCTTC. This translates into CASSRNSRTGGNEQFF.

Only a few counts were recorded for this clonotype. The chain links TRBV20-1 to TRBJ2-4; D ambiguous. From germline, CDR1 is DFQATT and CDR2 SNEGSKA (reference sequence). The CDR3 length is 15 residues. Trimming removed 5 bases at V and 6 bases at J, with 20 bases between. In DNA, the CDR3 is TGCAGTGCTGTTCCGCCTACTCGGATCGGAAACATTCAGTACTTC. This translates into CSAVPPTRIGNIQYF.

Here the CDR3 reads CSAILGTNTEAFF. The CDR3 DNA is TGCAGCGCGATCCTGGGGACGAACACTGAAGCTTTCTTT. The V call is TRBV29-1, the J call TRBJ1-1, with a tentative D call TRBD1 (5 bases). Germline values: CDR1 SQVTM, CDR2 ANQGSEA. The CDR3 sequence is 13 residues long. V dropped 7 bases and J dropped 1 base, with 13 bases sitting between them.

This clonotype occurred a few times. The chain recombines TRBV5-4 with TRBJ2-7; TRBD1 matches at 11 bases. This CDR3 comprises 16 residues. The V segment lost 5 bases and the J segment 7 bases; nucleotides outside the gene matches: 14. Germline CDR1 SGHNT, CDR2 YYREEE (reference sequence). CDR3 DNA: TGTGCCAGCAGTCTTCGGGACAGGGGGTTGGAGCGTGAGCAGTACTTC. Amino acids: CASSLRDRGLEREQYF. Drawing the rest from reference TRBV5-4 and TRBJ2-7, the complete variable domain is ETGVTQSPTHLIKTRGQQVTLRCSSQSGHNTVSWYQQALGQGPQFIFQYYREEENGRGNFPPRFSGLQFPNYSSELNVNALELDDSALYLCASSLRDRGLEREQYFGPGTRLTVT.